This T cell receptor (beta chain) was identified in a study of cytotoxic CD8 clonotypes in ibrutinib-treated CLL. Across the whole study: The patients, under 13 relapsed/refractory and more than 14 treatment-naive, included about 18 who were IGHV unmutated. Whole-study results and caveats: With treatment, public clonotypes, which were uncommon, either contracted or remained stable.

As for this clone: What it recognizes is unknown.

Repertoires were generated with immunoSEQ multiplex PCR, while TCRdb's copy carries only in-frame clones and drops some. The sample has about 160,000 clones; 81% are singletons. Trimming at V came to 2 bases and at J to 3 bases, leaving 2 bases not matched to a gene. This CDR3 is 15 amino acids long. Germline V gives CDR1 SGHTA, CDR2 FQGNSA. TCR beta libraries used 2 to 2.5 micrograms of genomic DNA from cryopreserved PBMCs. This chain links TRBV7-2 with TRBJ2-1; 9 bases agree with TRBD2. The sample here was PBMCs, taken after 12 months of ibrutinib treatment. The sequence derives from a human donor with chronic lymphocytic leukemia. As DNA, the CDR3 is TGTGCCAGCAGCTTATGGCGGGGGGGCTACAATGAGCAGTTCTTC. It translates to CASSLWRGGYNEQFF.